The 12 T cell receptor beta chains in this list originate from one sample, sequenced in a study of vaccination and CD4 T cells after COVID-19. The treatment: approximately nine-day PBMC culture with coronavirus spike peptide pools or control peptides (ViraFEST assay). Sequenced with the Oncomine TCR Beta short-read assay was DNA taken from cultured CD4+ T cells. TCRdb used MiXCR to reprocess the PCR reads, holding one entry per CDR3 protein. The table records under 25,000 distinct CDR3 sequences, 40% of them present only once. These receptors' antigens are unknown. The sample here was CD4+ T cells from blood, cultured in vitro, taken after SARS-CoV-2 vaccination. These receptors came from a human donor who had recovered from COVID-19.

About this clonotype: At one of its ends the junction is not consistent with the germline gene, which may arise from a read error. The chain links TRBV7-2 to TRBJ1-6; tentatively, D is TRBD1 (5 bases). CDR3 length: 16 amino acids. Germline V gives CDR1 SGHTA, CDR2 FQGNSA. DNA for the CDR3: TGTGCCAGCAGCCAAAGGACACAAACACGGGGATCACCCCCCCACTTT. Its protein is CASSQRTQTRGSPPHF. The full variable domain, completed using reference TRBV7-2 and TRBJ1-6, is GAGVSQSPSNKVTEKGKDVELRCDPISGHTALYWYRQSLGQGLEFLIYFQGNSAPDKSGLPSDRFSAERTGGSVSTLTIQRTQQEDSAVYLCASSQRTQTRGSPPHFGNGTRLTVT.

The chain recombines TRBV7-2 with TRBJ1-2; no clear D gene. Trimming cost V 5 bases and J 6 bases, with 19 bases left between them. This CDR3 is built from 15 residues. Looked up from germline, CDR1 is SGHTA and CDR2 is FQGNSA. The DNA for the CDR3 is TGTGCCAGCAGCCTCTCCCGGGGTCAAGGACATGGCTACACCTTC. The encoded protein is CASSLSRGQGHGYTF.

The chain recombines TRBV12-3 or TRBV12-4 with TRBJ1-1; D gene unclear. This CDR3 region has 12 residues. V lost 5 bases, J lost 1 base, and 5 bases lay in between. The CDR3 DNA reads as TGTGCCAGCAGTAGAGAGAACACTGAAGCTTTCTTT. Translation gives CASSRENTEAFF.

This chain's CDR3 is CSASRGGMNTEAFF. The CDR3 nucleotides read TGCAGCGCGTCGCGGGGGGGGATGAACACTGAAGCTTTCTTT. The chain couples TRBV20-1 to TRBJ1-1; D may be TRBD1 (5 bases). The germline V gene encodes CDR1 DFQATT and CDR2 SNEGSKA (reference sequence). The CDR3 covers 14 residues.

This clonotype showed up just a few times. The rearrangement uses TRBV20-1 and TRBJ1-1, with unresolved D. The CDR3 length is 13 residues. V lost 3 bases and J 4 bases, leaving 12 bases between the germline ends. Germline V CDR1 and CDR2: DFQATT, SNEGSKA (reference sequence). Here the CDR3 DNA reads TGCAGTGCTAGTAGGGCGGCGGGCACTGAAGCTTTCTTT. Translating gives CSASRAAGTEAFF.

This clonotype was seen once. The chain joins TRBV4-3 to TRBJ2-2; no definite D call. Germline assignment: CDR1 LGHNA and CDR2 YSLEER. Between the trimmed V and J ends, which lost 0 bases and 0 bases, there was a span of 2 bases. The CDR3 runs 14 residues. The CDR3 loop is CASSQESNTGELFF. CDR3 coding DNA: TGCGCCAGCAGCCAAGAGTCGAACACCGGGGAGCTGTTTTTT.

V usage is TRBV20-1 and J usage is TRBJ1-2; weak D call: TRBD1 (6 bases). The germline V and J ends were trimmed by 3 bases and 4 bases, with 12 bases remaining between them. Germline V gene sequence: CDR1 DFQATT, CDR2 SNEGSKA (reference sequence). This CDR3 region has 13 residues. CDR3 sequence (DNA): TGCAGTGCTAGTACAGGGCGATCCTATGGCTACACCTTC. Its translation: CSASTGRSYGYTF.

This clonotype came up a few times. The chain employs TRBV20-1 and TRBJ2-7; D ambiguous. The CDR3 totals 13 residues. Per germline, CDR1 DFQATT and CDR2 SNEGSKA (reference sequence). V gave up 1 base and J gave up 3 bases, with 10 bases separating them. The CDR3 DNA reads TGCAGTGCTAGAGTAGAGTCCTTCTACGAGCAGTACTTC. It is translated as CSARVESFYEQYF.

The V call is TRBV11-2, the J call TRBJ1-1, with unresolved D. This CDR3 comprises 13 residues. Germline-derived CDR1 and CDR2 are SGHAT and FQNNGV. V was cut by 4 bases and J by 2 bases, with 8 bases left in between. The chain's CDR3 is CASSSKGNTEAFF. CDR3 coding DNA: TGTGCCAGCAGCTCGAAGGGAAACACTGAAGCTTTCTTT. The variable domain in full, completed from reference TRBV11-2 and TRBJ1-1, reads EAGVAQSPRYKIIEKRQSVAFWCNPISGHATLYWYQQILGQGPKLLIQFQNNGVVDDSQLPKDRFSAERLKGVDSTLKIQPAKLEDSAVYLCASSSKGNTEAFFGQGTRLTVV.

This clonotype was counted between two and nine times. The chain combines TRBV7-8 with TRBJ1-5; D might be TRBD1 (5 bases). V lost 2 bases and J lost 7, with 24 bases in between. This CDR3 has 18 residues. CDR1 SGHVS and CDR2 FQNEAQ come from the germline V gene. Written as DNA, the CDR3 is TGTGCCAGCAGCTTATATACGTCGGGCAGGGTCCTAGGGCAGCCCCAGCATTTT. Amino acid sequence: CASSLYTSGRVLGQPQHF.

This clonotype was counted a single time. This chain connects TRBV5-6 to TRBJ1-2; no reliable D call. Germline V gene lookup returns CDR1 SGHDT and CDR2 YYEEEE. CDR3 length: 13 amino acids. V gave up 4 bases and J gave up 7 bases, with 14 bases separating them. CDR3 protein: CASSDLLNGGYTF. Here the CDR3 DNA reads TGTGCCAGCAGCGACTTGCTTAACGGTGGCTACACCTTC.

The chain joins TRBV30 to TRBJ1-1; tentative D call: TRBD1 (6 bases). Germline V CDR1 and CDR2: GTSNPN, SVGIG (reference sequence). The CDR3 sequence is 14 residues long. V lost 3 bases and J 6 bases, leaving 17 bases between the germline ends. The CDR3 region is CAWSDEDSLPEAFF. CDR3 coding DNA: TGTGCCTGGAGCGACGAGGACAGCCTCCCTGAAGCTTTCTTT.